The rows below give T cell receptor beta chains drawn from one sample of a study of vaccination effects on CD4 cells after COVID-19. Generated by immunoSEQ multiplex PCR, the TCRdb table keeps only in-frame clones and is missing some. The table records around 25,000 clones, approximately 73% of them present only once. No antigens are known for them. The sample was CD4+ T cells from PBMCs cultured without peptide, taken before COVID-19 vaccination. The receptors stem from a human donor who received a COVID-19 vaccine. Each CDR3 is given with its conserved first and last residue. A D gene is named only where the DNA matches it firmly. Expanded clones are given a class, and other clones once, few, many or no size at all.

>TRBJ2-1|-|once|TRBV10-3
TGTGCCATCAGTGAGTCGATGGACAATGAGCAGTTCTTC
CAISESMDNEQFF
>TRBJ1-1|-|-|TRBV4-1
TGCGCCAGCAGCCAAGGCGTCCAGGCAACGAACACTGAAGCTTTCTTT
CASSQGVQATNTEAFF
>TRBJ1-5|-|-|TRBV6-6
TGTGCCACCGCGGACGGACAAAATCAGCCCCAGCATTTT
CATADGQNQPQHF
>TRBJ2-1|-|-|TRBV11-2
TGTGCCAGCAGCCGGGACCGGGCCACGAAAGATGAGCAGTTCTTC
CASSRDRATKDEQFF
>TRBJ2-7|TRBD1|-|TRBV7-8
TGTGCCAGCAGCTTAGGGGGCCGGGACAGTATCTACGAGCAGTACTTC
CASSLGGRDSIYEQYF
>TRBJ1-6|-|-|TRBV30
TGTGCCTGGAGTAGGGAGGGGAGTAATTCACCCCTCCACTTT
CAWSREGSNSPLHF
>TRBJ1-4|-|-|TRBV6-5
TGTGCCAGCAGCCGTGACCTAGGGGTGGGTGAAAAACTGTTTTTT
CASSRDLGVGEKLFF
>TRBJ1-4|-|-|TRBV2
TGTGCCAGCAGTCGAACGACGGCTCCTAATGAAAAACTGTTTTTT
CASSRTTAPNEKLFF
>TRBJ2-1|TRBD2|few|TRBV27
TGTGCCAGCAGTTTGCGACGGGAGGGAGCGGAGCAGTTCTTC
CASSLRREGAEQFF
>TRBJ2-3|-|-|TRBV5-8
TGTGCCAGCAGCTTGCCCGGGACTCCCACAGATACGCAGTATTTT
CASSLPGTPTDTQYF
>TRBJ2-7|TRBD1|once|TRBV6-6
TGTGCCAGCAGGACAGGGGATAACGTCGCCTACGAGCAGTACTTC
CASRTGDNVAYEQYF
>TRBJ1-2|-|-|TRBV4-1
TGCGCCAGCAGACAACAGGGTTCGAATGGCTACACCTTC
CASRQQGSNGYTF
>TRBJ2-2|TRBD2|-|TRBV4-2
TGTGCCAGCAGCCAAGCGGGAGGGATCGGGGAGCTGTTTTTT
CASSQAGGIGELFF
>TRBJ1-5|TRBD1|-|TRBV19
TGTGCCAGTAGAGAACAAGGACAGGGCTTCAATCAGCCCCAGCATTTT
CASREQGQGFNQPQHF
>TRBJ2-7|TRBD2|few|TRBV29-1
TGCAGCGTTGGGGAGGGGCGTTTAGAGCAGTACTTC
CSVGEGRLEQYF
>TRBJ1-4|TRBD1|-|TRBV18
TGTGCCAGCTCACCCCCCGGGACAGGGAAGGAAAAACTGTTTTTT
CASSPPGTGKEKLFF
>TRBJ1-5|-|-|TRBV24-1
TGTGCCACCAGGGGGGACAGCAATCAGCCCCAGCATTTT
CATRGDSNQPQHF
>TRBJ1-5|-|few|TRBV15
TGTGCCACCAGCAGAGATCCAGGGATTGGTCAGCCCCAGCATTTT
CATSRDPGIGQPQHF
>TRBJ1-3|-|-|TRBV3-1/TRBV3-2
TGTGCCAGCAGCCCCCGAGGACAGCGGGGTAACACCATATATTTT
CASSPRGQRGNTIYF
>TRBJ2-1|-|-|TRBV3-1/TRBV3-2
TGTGCCAGCAGCCAAGCCCGGAGAGGGTGGACGTACAGCAATGAGCAGTTCTTC
CASSQARRGWTYSNEQFF
>TRBJ2-3|TRBD2|-|TRBV19
TGTGCCAGTAGTATGGGACGGACTAGCTCGTCCAGGGGAGGAGATACGCAGTATTTT
CASSMGRTSSSRGGDTQYF
>TRBJ2-1|TRBD2|-|TRBV14
TGTGCCAGCAGCCTTCGGACTAGCGGGAGGGTCAATGAGCAGTTCTTC
CASSLRTSGRVNEQFF
>TRBJ2-7|TRBD1|-|TRBV4-1
TGCGCCAGCAGCCCGTCGGGACAGATCTACGAGCAGTACTTC
CASSPSGQIYEQYF
>TRBJ2-1|TRBD1|-|TRBV9
TGTGCCAGCAGCGCCCGGGACAGCTTCTACAATGAGCAGTTCTTC
CASSARDSFYNEQFF
>TRBJ1-2|-|once|TRBV19
TGTGCCAGTAGCCTTCCGGGACGGGGTAACTATGGCTACACCTTC
CASSLPGRGNYGYTF
>TRBJ2-2|-|-|TRBV12-3/TRBV12-4
TGTGCCAGCAGTCTAAGGGGGTCCGGGGAGCTGTTTTTT
CASSLRGSGELFF
>TRBJ1-5|-|-|TRBV4-1
TGCGCCAGCAGCCAAGGACAGTCCGAGGGGCAGCCCCAGCATTTT
CASSQGQSEGQPQHF
>TRBJ2-5|-|-|TRBV28
TGTGCCAGCAGCGGAGGTGGGTTGCGGGAGACCCAGTACTTC
CASSGGGLRETQYF
>TRBJ1-6|-|-|TRBV6-5
TGTGCCAGCCGGCCGAGGGCCGATAATTCACCCCTCCACTTT
CASRPRADNSPLHF
>TRBJ1-3|-|-|TRBV19
TGTGCCAGTAGTATGGTACCCCTCTCTGGAAACACCATATATTTT
CASSMVPLSGNTIYF
>TRBJ2-3|-|-|TRBV5-1
TGCGCCAGCAGCTTGAGCCTAACGGGGTCAGATACGCAGTATTTT
CASSLSLTGSDTQYF
>TRBJ2-5|-|-|TRBV12-5
TGTGCTAGTGGTCAGGACAGAGGCGAGACCCAGTACTTC
CASGQDRGETQYF
>TRBJ1-4|-|-|TRBV3-1/TRBV3-2
TGTGCCAGCAGCCAAGGGGCGGTAACTAATGAAAAACTGTTTTTT
CASSQGAVTNEKLFF
>TRBJ1-1|-|-|TRBV7-9
TGTGCCAGCAGCTTAGGGACTGAGAACACTGAAGCTTTCTTT
CASSLGTENTEAFF
>TRBJ2-7|-|-|TRBV19
TGTGCCAGTAGCTCACAGGGCGGCGAGCAGTACTTC
CASSSQGGEQYF
>TRBJ2-7|-|-|TRBV3-1/TRBV3-2
TGTGCCAGCAGCCAAGTGCTAGGGGAATCCTACGAGCAGTACTTC
CASSQVLGESYEQYF
>TRBJ1-1|-|-|TRBV19
TGTGCCAGTAGTATCCCTCGAACGAACACTGAAGCTTTCTTT
CASSIPRTNTEAFF
>TRBJ2-7|-|once|TRBV6-2/TRBV6-3
TGTGCCAGCAGTCACAGGACAGGCCGCGGGACCTACGAGCAGTACTTC
CASSHRTGRGTYEQYF
>TRBJ1-4|-|-|TRBV6-2/TRBV6-3
TGTGCCAGCAGCCAAAGGGCCGAAAAACTGTTTTTT
CASSQRAEKLFF
>TRBJ1-4|-|-|TRBV3-1/TRBV3-2
TGTGCCAGCAGCCTGGGGGATAATCCCTCCATTTCGGTTGAAAAACTGTTTTTT
CASSLGDNPSISVEKLFF
>TRBJ1-6|-|-|TRBV7-2
TGTGCCAGCAGCTTAGAGCGGGGGGAAAATAATTCACCCCTCCACTTT
CASSLERGENNSPLHF
>TRBJ1-2|TRBD1|-|TRBV28
TGTGCCAGCAGCCTAGCGCCTGGACAGGGTCGTTATGGCTACACCTTC
CASSLAPGQGRYGYTF
>TRBJ1-3|TRBD1|-|TRBV5-6
TGTGCCAGCAGCTTGAGGGACAGTGGAAACACCATATATTTT
CASSLRDSGNTIYF
>TRBJ2-3|-|-|TRBV29-1
TGCAGCGTTGAGGTAACCCAGGGGAATACGCAGTATTTT
CSVEVTQGNTQYF
>TRBJ1-2|-|-|TRBV19
TGTGCCAGTAGTAGTAACACAATCAACTATGGCTACACCTTC
CASSSNTINYGYTF
>TRBJ1-2|-|few|TRBV12-5
TGTGCTAGTGGTTGGGGGGGAGGCTACACCTTC
CASGWGGGYTF
>TRBJ1-1|-|-|TRBV7-2
TGTGCCAGCAGCTTAGCATGGGGGAGACGGACTGAAGCTTTCTTT
CASSLAWGRRTEAFF
>TRBJ1-2|-|-|TRBV28
TGTGCCAGCAGCCTCTTTAACTATGGCTACACCTTC
CASSLFNYGYTF
>TRBJ2-1|TRBD1|-|TRBV7-9
TGTGCCAGCAGCGCCCGACGGGACAGCAATGAGCAGTTCTTC
CASSARRDSNEQFF